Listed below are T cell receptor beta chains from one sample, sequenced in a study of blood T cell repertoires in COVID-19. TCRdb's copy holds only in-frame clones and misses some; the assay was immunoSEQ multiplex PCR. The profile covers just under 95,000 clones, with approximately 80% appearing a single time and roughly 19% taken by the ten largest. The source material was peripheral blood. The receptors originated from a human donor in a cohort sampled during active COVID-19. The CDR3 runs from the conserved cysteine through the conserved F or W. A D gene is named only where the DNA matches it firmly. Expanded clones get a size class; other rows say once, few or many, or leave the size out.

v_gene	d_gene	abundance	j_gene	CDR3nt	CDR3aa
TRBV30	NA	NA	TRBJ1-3	TGTGCCTGGAGTAGGGGCCGTCTTTATTTT	CAWSRGRLYF
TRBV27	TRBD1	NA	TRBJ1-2	TGTGCCAGCGGAATGTGGGACAGGGGATATGGCTACACCTTC	CASGMWDRGYGYTF
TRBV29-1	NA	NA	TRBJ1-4	TGCAGCGTTGGAGACAGGTTTGAAAAACTGTTTTTT	CSVGDRFEKLFF
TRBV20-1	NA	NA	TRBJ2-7	TGCAGTGCCTCGAGTGGCTACGAGCAGTACTTC	CSASSGYEQYF
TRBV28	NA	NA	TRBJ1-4	TGTGCCAGTCGTCTCAGTAATGAAAAACTGTTTTTT	CASRLSNEKLFF
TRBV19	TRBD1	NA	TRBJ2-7	TGTGCCAGTAGTGTTTCTTGGGACAGCTCCTACGAGCAGTACTTC	CASSVSWDSSYEQYF
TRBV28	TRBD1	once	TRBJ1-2	TGTGCCAGCAGATACGCCGGGACAGGGTATAACTATGGCTACACCTTC	CASRYAGTGYNYGYTF
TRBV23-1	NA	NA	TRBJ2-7	TGCGCCAGCAGTCAATGCCGACAGAGACGTTACGAGCAGTACTTC	CASSQCRQRRYEQYF
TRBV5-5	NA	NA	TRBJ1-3	TGTGCCAGCAGCTTGGATGGGGGGGCGCTTGGAAACACCATATATTTT	CASSLDGGALGNTIYF
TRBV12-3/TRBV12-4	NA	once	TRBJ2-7	TGTGCCAGCAGTTTGGACAAGGGCGAGCAGTACTTC	CASSLDKGEQYF
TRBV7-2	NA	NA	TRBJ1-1	TGTGCCAGCAGCTTAGGGAGTAGAACCGAAGCTTTCTTT	CASSLGSRTEAFF
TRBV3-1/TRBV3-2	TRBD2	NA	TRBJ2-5	TGTGCCAGCAGCCCCGTAGCGGGAGGGCAAGAGACCCAGTACTTC	CASSPVAGGQETQYF
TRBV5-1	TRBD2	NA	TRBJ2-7	TGCGCCAGCAGCTTGGGCCTGGTCGGGAGGGACGAGCAGTACTTC	CASSLGLVGRDEQYF
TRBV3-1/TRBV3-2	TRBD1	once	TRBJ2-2	TGTGCCAGCAGCCCGGCAGGGGGCAAGGTCACCGGGGAGCTGTTTTTT	CASSPAGGKVTGELFF
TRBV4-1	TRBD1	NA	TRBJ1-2	TGCGCCAGCAGCCAAGCGGGACAGGCTTACTATGGCTACACCTTC	CASSQAGQAYYGYTF
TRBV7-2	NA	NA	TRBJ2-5	TGTGCCAGCAGCGTGGGACTGAACCAAGAGACCCAGTACTTC	CASSVGLNQETQYF
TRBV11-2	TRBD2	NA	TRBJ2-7	TGTGCCAGCAGCTCGGGACTAGCGCCTTCCTACGAGCAGTACTTC	CASSSGLAPSYEQYF
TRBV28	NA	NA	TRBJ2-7	TGTGCCAGCGGAGTTAGGGGCGAGCAGTACTTC	CASGVRGEQYF
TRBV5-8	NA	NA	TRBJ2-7	TGTGCCAGCAGCTCGGGACACATTACCTACGAGCAGTACTTC	CASSSGHITYEQYF
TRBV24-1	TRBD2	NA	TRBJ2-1	TGTGCCACCAGTGATTTTCGGCTAGCGGGGGGCAATGAGCAGTTCTTC	CATSDFRLAGGNEQFF
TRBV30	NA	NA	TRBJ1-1	TGTGCCTGGAGTGAAGGACTTGGGAACACTGAAGCTTTCTTT	CAWSEGLGNTEAFF
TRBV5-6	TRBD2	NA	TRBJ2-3	TGTGCCAGCAGCTTCGCTAGCGGGAGGACAGATACGCAGTATTTT	CASSFASGRTDTQYF
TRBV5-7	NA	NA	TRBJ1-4	TGTGCCAGCAGCTGGAGGGACGGGGGATTCAGTGAAAAACTGTTTTTT	CASSWRDGGFSEKLFF
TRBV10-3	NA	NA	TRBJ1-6	TGTGCCATCAGTGAGTGGGGGGGTAGGGATAATTCACCCCTCCACTTT	CAISEWGGRDNSPLHF
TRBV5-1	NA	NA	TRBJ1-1	TGCGCCAGCAGCTTGTCCCAGGGGAACACTGAAGCTTTCTTT	CASSLSQGNTEAFF
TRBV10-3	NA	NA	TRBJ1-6	TGTGCCATCAGTGAGGGGAGCAGTTCACCCCTCCACTTT	CAISEGSSSPLHF
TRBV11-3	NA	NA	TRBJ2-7	TGTGCCAGCAGCTTCGGTAGAGGGGAGCAGTACTTC	CASSFGRGEQYF
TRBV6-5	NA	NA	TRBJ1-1	TGTGCCAGCACCCACGGGGTAGGGGCTTTCTTT	CASTHGVGAFF
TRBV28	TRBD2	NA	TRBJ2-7	TGTGCCAGCAGCTCACTAGGCGGGAGGGACTACGAGCAGTACTTC	CASSSLGGRDYEQYF
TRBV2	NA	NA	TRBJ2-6	TGTGCCAGCAGGGGACACCAGGGGGCCAACGTCCTGACTTTC	CASRGHQGANVLTF
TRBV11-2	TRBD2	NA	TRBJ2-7	TGTGCCAGCAGCTTAGCTAGCGGATTGTACGAGCAGTACTTC	CASSLASGLYEQYF
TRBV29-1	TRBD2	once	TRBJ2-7	TGCAGCGTTGCAGACGTAGCGGGTTCCAGCTCCTACGAGCAGTACTTC	CSVADVAGSSSYEQYF
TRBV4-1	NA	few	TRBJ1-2	TGCGCCAGCAGCCAAGTAGTTTATATTATACGGGGGGCAAGTGGTGGCTACACCTTC	CASSQVVYIIRGASGGYTF
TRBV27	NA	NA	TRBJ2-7	TGTGCCAACAGGGAGAGGCCGCACGAGCAGTACTTC	CANRERPHEQYF
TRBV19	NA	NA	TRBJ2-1	TGTGCCAGTAGTATAGTCCTGACTATTTACAATGAGCAGTTCTTC	CASSIVLTIYNEQFF
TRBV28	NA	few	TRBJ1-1	TGTGCCAGCACGGACAGCATCTACACTGAAGCTTTCTTT	CASTDSIYTEAFF
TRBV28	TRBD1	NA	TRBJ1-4	TGTGCCAGCAGTTTCCGGGGACAGGCTAATGAAAAACTGTTTTTT	CASSFRGQANEKLFF
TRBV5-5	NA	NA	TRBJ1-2	TGTGCCAGCAGCTTGGACAGGGTGGTGAACTATGGCTACACCTTC	CASSLDRVVNYGYTF
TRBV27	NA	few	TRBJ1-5	TGTGCCAGCTCCAGGCTTGGGAGCAATCAGCCCCAGCATTTT	CASSRLGSNQPQHF
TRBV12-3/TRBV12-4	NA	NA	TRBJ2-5	TGTGCCAGCAGTTTAGTTAGCCGGGAGACCCAGTACTTC	CASSLVSRETQYF
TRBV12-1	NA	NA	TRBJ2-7	TGTGCCAGGACGGGTAGTTTCTACGAGCAGTACTTC	CARTGSFYEQYF